The 17 T cell receptor beta chains below come from one sample, sequenced in a study of blood T cell repertoires in COVID-19. Produced via immunoSEQ multiplex PCR; TCRdb's table is partial and in-frame only. The sample consists of about 110,000 clones, over 65% of them appearing once. Material: peripheral blood. These receptors all stem from a woman of 80 years or more with acute or convalescent COVID-19.

This CDR3 is CASSRQGAYNEQFF. CDR3 sequence (DNA): TGTGCCAGCAGTCGACAGGGGGCATACAATGAGCAGTTCTTC. This chain joins TRBV3-1 (or the pseudogene TRBV3-2) and TRBJ2-1; 10 bases are shared with TRBD1. Germline-derived CDR1 and CDR2 are LGHDT and YNNKEL (reference sequence). The ends lost 6 bases at V and 4 bases at J; junction bases unmatched: 3. This CDR3 is built from 14 residues.

The chain employs TRBV6-6 and TRBJ2-7, with 10 bases identical to TRBD1. The CDR3 has 14 residues. The germline gives CDR1 MNHNY, CDR2 SVGAGI (reference sequence). V was clipped by 8 bases and J by 3 bases; unmatched bases: 7. The CDR3 loop is CASAPGQGIYEQYF. Written as DNA, the CDR3 is TGTGCCAGCGCACCGGGACAGGGGATCTACGAGCAGTACTTC.

This rearrangement joins TRBV18 to TRBJ1-2; 7 bases line up with TRBD1. V lost 2 bases, J lost 8 bases, and 5 bases stayed unmatched. Germline-derived CDR1 and CDR2 are KGHSH and LQKENI. The CDR3 is made up of 13 amino acids. CDR3 loop: CASSPEGALGYTF. The DNA of the CDR3 is TGTGCCAGCTCACCAGAGGGGGCGCTGGGCTACACCTTC.

The chain joins TRBV19 to TRBJ2-2, with 8 bases aligning to TRBD1. Germline CDR1 is LNHDA and CDR2 is SQIVND (reference sequence). The CDR3 spans 16 residues. The ends lost 3 bases at V and 1 base at J; junction bases unmatched: 4. This CDR3 is CASSISGTGNTGELFF. Here the CDR3 DNA reads TGTGCCAGTAGTATCTCCGGGACAGGGAACACCGGGGAGCTGTTTTTT.

The chain is built from TRBV6-5 and TRBJ1-5; D ambiguous. The germline CDR1 and CDR2 sequences are MNHEY and SVGAGI. This CDR3 spans 13 amino acids. Trimming pared 6 bases from V and 7 bases from J, leaving 13 bases between. CDR3 sequence reads: CASSPARIQPQHF. Here the CDR3 DNA reads TGTGCCAGCAGCCCCGCGAGGATCCAGCCCCAGCATTTT.

The gene calls are TRBV5-8 and TRBJ2-7, with 9 nucleotides matching TRBD1. The junction had 11 bases not matched to a gene; V was cut back by 3 bases and J by 4 bases. This CDR3 contains 16 residues. Germline assignment: CDR1 SGHTS and CDR2 YDEGEE. The CDR3: CASSSFWGTGSYEQYF. Written as DNA, the CDR3 is TGTGCCAGCAGCTCGTTTTGGGGGACAGGGAGTTACGAGCAGTACTTC.

The J gene is TRBJ2-7, the V gene TRBV6-4; 7 nucleotides line up with TRBD1. The J segment lost 6 bases and the V segment lost 5 bases, leaving 7 bases of the junction unmatched. Looked up from germline, CDR1 is MRHNA and CDR2 is SNTAGT. CDR3 length: 13 amino acids. CDR3 in amino acids: CASSLTGVGEQYF. In nucleotides, the CDR3 is TGTGCCAGCAGTCTTACAGGGGTCGGCGAGCAGTACTTC.

The rearrangement uses TRBV6-5 and TRBJ1-5, with D hard to call. The germline V gene encodes CDR1 MNHEY and CDR2 SVGAGI. The CDR3 runs to 13 residues. The ends were cut back, 0 bases at V and 5 bases at J, with 5 bases in the middle. The CDR3 loop is CASSYSIDQPQHF. The DNA of the CDR3 is TGTGCCAGCAGTTACTCTATCGATCAGCCCCAGCATTTT.

V usage is TRBV25-1 and J usage is TRBJ2-3, with TRBD1 identical over 8 bases. Trimming removed 5 bases from V and 2 bases from J; junction bases left unmatched: 6. The CDR3 is 15 amino acids. Per the germline V gene, CDR1 is MGHDK and CDR2 is SYGVNS. The CDR3 loop is CASSRTGSVTDTQYF. DNA of the CDR3: TGTGCCAGCAGTAGGACAGGGAGTGTCACAGATACGCAGTATTTT.

The J gene is TRBJ2-3, the V gene TRBV9, with TRBD2 identical over 9 bases. Germline V gives CDR1 SGDLS, CDR2 YYNGEE. Germline trimming cut 3 bases from V and 4 bases from J; bases unmatched to any gene: 15. This CDR3 has 18 amino acids. The DNA of the CDR3 is TGTGCCAGCAGCGCGCAACCCACGGGACTAGCAGCCGCAGATACGCAGTATTTT. Its translation: CASSAQPTGLAAADTQYF.

The chain has TRBV15 and TRBJ1-1; 12 bases line up with TRBD1. Looked up from germline, CDR1 is LNHNV and CDR2 is YYDKDF (reference sequence). The ends lost 3 bases at V and 1 base at J; junction bases unmatched: 3. The CDR3 totals 16 residues. CDR3 protein: CATSRGQGAGNTEAFF. CDR3 DNA sequence: TGTGCCACCAGCAGGGGACAGGGGGCGGGGAACACTGAAGCTTTCTTT.

In the case of this clone: The same CDR3 is also encoded by other DNA sequences in this sample. This chain links TRBV2 with TRBJ1-2, with TRBD1 matching over 9 bases. The CDR3 is 14 amino acids. CDR1 and CDR2 from the germline V gene are SNHLY and FYNNEI. Trimming took 4 bases from V and 0 from J; bases not matched to a gene: 0. The CDR3 coding sequence is TGTGCCAGCAGTGGGGACAGGGCTAACTATGGCTACACCTTC. Its protein product is CASSGDRANYGYTF.

This chain links TRBV27 with TRBJ2-7, with 10 bases lining up with TRBD2. This CDR3 contains 17 residues. Germline V lookup: CDR1 MNHEY, CDR2 SMNVEV (reference sequence). The V gene end was trimmed by 3 bases and the J gene end by 1 base; junction bases not matched to a gene: 9. The CDR3 nucleotides are TGTGCCAGCAGTTTCCGCGGACTAGCGGTTTTGTCCTACGAGCAGTACTTC. The encoded protein is CASSFRGLAVLSYEQYF.

V gene TRBV7-3 combines with J gene TRBJ2-2, with a possible D match to TRBD1 (5 bases). The CDR3 is 14 amino acids. Trimming removed 6 bases at V and 5 bases at J, with 13 bases between. Looked up from germline, CDR1 is SGHTA and CDR2 is FQGTGA. CDR3 amino acids: CASSPKAGTGELFF. The CDR3 nucleotides read TGTGCCAGCAGTCCAAAAGCAGGGACCGGGGAGCTGTTTTTT.

This clone was seen a few times. This sequence joins TRBV5-1 and TRBJ1-6; unclear D gene. This CDR3 has 15 residues. The ends were cut back, 0 bases at V and 10 bases at J, with 14 bases in the middle. Germline-derived CDR1 and CDR2 are SGHRS and YFSETQ. CDR3 amino acids: CASSLDPGTESPLHF. CDR3 coding DNA: TGCGCCAGCAGCTTGGATCCCGGAACGGAGTCACCCCTCCACTTT.

This rearrangement joins TRBV2 to TRBJ2-3; 12 nucleotides line up with TRBD2. Germline V gene data show CDR1 as SNHLY and CDR2 as FYNNEI. The CDR3 spans 16 residues. J lost 3 bases, V lost 3 bases, and 4 bases had no gene match. The chain's CDR3 is CASSDGLAGGTDTQYF. CDR3 nucleotides: TGTGCCAGCAGTGATGGGCTAGCGGGGGGGACAGATACGCAGTATTTT.

This sequence joins TRBV7-9 and TRBJ1-3, with D perhaps TRBD1 (5 bases). V was pared by 1 base and J by 1 base, with 11 bases between. CDR3 size: 16 residues. Germline assignment: CDR1 SEHNR and CDR2 FQNEAQ (reference sequence). CDR3 sequence (DNA): TGTGCCAGCAGCTTAGGACAGCTGCCTTCTGGAAACACCATATATTTT. Its protein is CASSLGQLPSGNTIYF.